This T cell receptor (beta chain) was sequenced during a study of shared clonotypes between healthy human individuals. Notes on the study in general: Among donors, sharing of clonotypes was expected to be affected by sequencing depth. Memory subsets generally showed lower estimated richness than naive subsets.

Here immunoSEQ multiplex PCR was the method, and the copy in TCRdb shows in-frame clones only, minus some. In the table there are 600,000 to 700,000 clones, around 73% of which are singletons. The donor population consisted of healthy HIV-negative adults with no recent acute infections or vaccinations. A word on this clone: Its antigen is as yet unknown.

Germline CDR1 reads SGHTA; CDR2 reads FQGNSA. This CDR3 has 15 amino acids. Trimming pared 4 bases from V and 1 base from J, leaving 11 bases between. The receptor comes from a woman between 25 and 40 years old in good health. The source material was memory CD4+ T cells sorted from blood. The subset is: CD45RA-negative fraction. The chain uses TRBV7-2 and TRBJ2-1; tentative D call: TRBD2 (5 bases). The CDR3, as DNA: TGTGCCAGCAGCTCAGGCGGACTTTCCTACAATGAGCAGTTCTTC. This translates into CASSSGGLSYNEQFF.